A selection of T cell receptor beta chains follows, all from one sample in a study of long-term antiretroviral therapy in people with HIV. Data came from immunoSEQ multiplex PCR; TCRdb stores just in-frame clones and leaves some out. The table has 20,000 to 25,000 clones, around four fifths seen once; the top ten hold over 9%. The sequenced sample was unsorted PBMCs, obtained 1.1 years before starting antiretroviral therapy. All receptors come from a woman aged 40 to 50 with HIV. Both conserved end residues are part of each CDR3. The D gene is left open where the match is weak. A row's size may be missing; if present it is once, few, many or a size class.

J,D,V,size,DNA,CDR3
TRBJ2-3,TRBD2,TRBV9,-,TGTGCCAGCAGCCCCCAAATATCTAGCGGGGGGGCCGTGAATACGCAGTATTTT,CASSPQISSGGAVNTQYF
TRBJ2-3,-,TRBV20-1,-,TGCAGTGCTAGGGGAGGAGATACGCAGTATTTT,CSARGGDTQYF
TRBJ2-7,-,TRBV18,-,TGTGCCAGCTCAAGGAACAGGGCCTACGAGCAGTACTTC,CASSRNRAYEQYF
TRBJ2-7,-,TRBV13,-,TGTGCCAGCAGCTTAGAAGGGGATGGCCTCTACGAGCAGTACTTC,CASSLEGDGLYEQYF
TRBJ1-3,-,TRBV11-3,once,TGTGCCAGCAGCTCCGGACCTGGAAACACCATATATTTT,CASSSGPGNTIYF
TRBJ1-6,-,TRBV9,-,TGTGCCAGCAGCTCGGATAATTCACCCCTCCACTTT,CASSSDNSPLHF
TRBJ2-1,-,TRBV13,-,TGTGCCAGCAGCCGTACCGGGCCCCTTCTCTACAATGAGCAGTTCTTC,CASSRTGPLLYNEQFF
TRBJ2-2,-,TRBV6-1,-,TGTGCCAGCAGTGAAATGTCCCTAGCCGCCGGGGAGCTGTTTTTT,CASSEMSLAAGELFF
TRBJ1-2,-,TRBV27,-,TGTGCCAGCAGTTTAACGGGGTCCTCGGGCTACACCTTC,CASSLTGSSGYTF
TRBJ2-7,-,TRBV19,-,TGTGCCAGTAGTCAACCCTTCCCGAAATACCTCTACGAGCAGTACTTC,CASSQPFPKYLYEQYF
TRBJ1-5,-,TRBV7-9,-,TGTGCCAGCAGCGACAACAGGGAGAGACATCAGCCCCAGCATTTT,CASSDNRERHQPQHF
TRBJ1-1,-,TRBV25-1,-,TGTGCCAGCAGTGAGGGGGCTGTAGCTTTCTTT,CASSEGAVAFF
TRBJ1-1,-,TRBV30,-,TGTGCCTTCCAACGGGACTCGAACACTGAAGCTTTCTTT,CAFQRDSNTEAFF
TRBJ2-2,-,TRBV11-2,-,TGTGCCAGCAGCCTCTCTAGTTTCACCGGGGAGCTGTTTTTT,CASSLSSFTGELFF
TRBJ2-7,-,TRBV5-1,-,TGCGCCAGCACCCGAGGACGGGAGAGGTACGAGCAGTACTTC,CASTRGRERYEQYF
TRBJ2-5,-,TRBV4-3,-,TGCGCCAGCAGCCAAGTCAAGGGAGGTGGGGAGACCCAGTACTTC,CASSQVKGGGETQYF
TRBJ2-5,-,TRBV14,-,TGTGCCAGCAGCTACCGGGCAGGGCAAGAGACCCAGTACTTC,CASSYRAGQETQYF
TRBJ2-7,TRBD2,TRBV7-2,-,TGTGCCAGCAGCTTAGTATCGGGAGGAAGGAGAGGGCTCTCCTACGAGCAGTACTTC,CASSLVSGGRRGLSYEQYF
TRBJ1-1,-,TRBV7-9,few,TGTGCCAGCAGCTGGTCAGAGAACACTGAAGCTTTCTTT,CASSWSENTEAFF
TRBJ2-7,TRBD2,TRBV5-5,-,TGTGCCAGCAGCCCGACTAGCGCCTACGAGCAGTACTTC,CASSPTSAYEQYF
TRBJ1-1,TRBD1,TRBV5-1,once,TGCGCCAGCAGCTTGGAGGGGGCCTCTGAAGCTTTCTTT,CASSLEGASEAFF
TRBJ1-4,-,TRBV6-5,few,TGTGCCAGCAGTTACGCAAGGGGTAGTCGAGAAAAACTGTTTTTT,CASSYARGSREKLFF
TRBJ1-2,-,TRBV27,-,TGTGCCAGCAGTTTACAGGGACCTAACTATGGCTACACCTTC,CASSLQGPNYGYTF
TRBJ2-7,-,TRBV11-3,-,TGTGCCAGCAGCTTAAGGGGATACGAGCAGTACTTC,CASSLRGYEQYF
TRBJ1-1,-,TRBV6-1,few,TGTGCCAGCAGTACCCAATCGAACACTGAAGCTTTCTTT,CASSTQSNTEAFF
TRBJ2-7,TRBD1,TRBV5-1,-,TGCGCCAGCAGCCCCGTAGAGGGGGCCGAGCAGTACTTC,CASSPVEGAEQYF
TRBJ2-7,TRBD1,TRBV6-6,-,TGTGCCAGCAGTTACGTAGGGACAGGGAGCGAGCAGTACTTC,CASSYVGTGSEQYF
TRBJ1-5,-,TRBV30,-,TGTGCCTGGAGTACGACCGTTGGCCAGCCCCAGCATTTT,CAWSTTVGQPQHF
TRBJ1-1,-,TRBV6-4,-,TGTGCCAGCAGTGACGGAGAGAACACTGAAGCTTTCTTT,CASSDGENTEAFF
TRBJ2-3,TRBD2,TRBV9,-,TGTGCCAGCAGCACTAGCGGGGGGGCCACAGATACGCAGTATTTT,CASSTSGGATDTQYF
TRBJ1-1,TRBD1,TRBV10-2,-,TGCGCCAGCAGCGCACAGGGGAGCACTGAAGCTTTCTTT,CASSAQGSTEAFF
TRBJ1-5,-,TRBV7-9,-,TGTGCCAGCAGCTTAGCGGGGACGGGTTTTAGTCAGCCCCAGCATTTT,CASSLAGTGFSQPQHF
TRBJ1-1,-,TRBV14,-,TGTGCCAGCAGCCAAGATCTATACCAGAACACTGAAGCTTTCTTT,CASSQDLYQNTEAFF
TRBJ1-5,-,TRBV6-1,-,TGTGCCAGCAGTGAAGAGCACAGACGCAATCAGCCCCAGCATTTT,CASSEEHRRNQPQHF
TRBJ2-2,TRBD1,TRBV5-5,once,TGTGCCAGCAGCTTCGGGACAGAGAACACCGGGGAGCTGTTTTTT,CASSFGTENTGELFF
TRBJ2-2,TRBD2,TRBV7-9,-,TGTGCCAGCAGCTTAGAGGGACTAGGCACCGGGGAGCTGTTTTTT,CASSLEGLGTGELFF
TRBJ1-2,-,TRBV19,-,TGTGCCAGTAGTCCGAGGTCGGGGTATGGCTACACCTTC,CASSPRSGYGYTF
TRBJ2-1,-,TRBV7-9,-,TGTGCCAGCAGCCCCCCTGGGAGCTCCTACAATGAGCAGTTCTTC,CASSPPGSSYNEQFF
TRBJ2-7,TRBD2,TRBV6-1,-,TGTGCCAGCAGTGACTTAGCGGGCGAGCAGTACTTC,CASSDLAGEQYF
TRBJ2-6,-,TRBV5-8,-,TGTGCCAGCAGCTCGGGCCTCTCTGGGGCCAACGTCCTGACTTTC,CASSSGLSGANVLTF
TRBJ2-1,-,TRBV13,-,TGTGCCAGCACCCCAGGGGGGGGCCTCTACAATGAGCAGTTCTTC,CASTPGGGLYNEQFF
TRBJ2-7,-,TRBV5-5,few,TGTGCCAGCAGCTTGTTATCACAGACCTACGAGCAGTACTTC,CASSLLSQTYEQYF
TRBJ1-5,TRBD1,TRBV6-5,-,TGTGCCAGCAGTCGACAGGGCGGTCAGCCCCAGCATTTT,CASSRQGGQPQHF
TRBJ2-1,-,TRBV7-9,-,TGTGCCAGCAGCCCGCGTCCCACAAATTTAGGCTACAATGAGCAGTTCTTC,CASSPRPTNLGYNEQFF
TRBJ2-3,-,TRBV29-1,-,TGCAGCGTGTACCGGGACAACACAGATACGCAGTATTTT,CSVYRDNTDTQYF
TRBJ1-2,-,TRBV27,few,TGTGCCAGCAGTCCCCTAGGGGAAGGGAAAAACTATGGCTACACCTTC,CASSPLGEGKNYGYTF
TRBJ1-5,-,TRBV30,-,TGTGCCTGGACCCCTTCGAGAAGCAATCAGCCCCAGCATTTT,CAWTPSRSNQPQHF
TRBJ2-2,-,TRBV9,-,TGTGCCAGCAGCGTGCGGGGTTCGAACACCGGGGAGCTGTTTTTT,CASSVRGSNTGELFF
TRBJ1-5,-,TRBV11-2,-,TGTGCCAGCAGCTTAGTTCCAGGCGGAGGGCAGCCCCAGCATTTT,CASSLVPGGGQPQHF
TRBJ1-4,TRBD1,TRBV18,-,TGTGCCAGCTCACCGTCACGGGACAGGTCTATGGGAAAACTGTTTTTT,CASSPSRDRSMGKLFF
TRBJ2-7,-,TRBV5-1,-,TGCGCCAGCAGCTTGGGGAGCAGCTCCTACGAGCAGTACTTC,CASSLGSSSYEQYF
TRBJ2-2,-,TRBV19,-,TGTGCCAGCCGCGTCTGGCAGGGAGGTACCGGGGAGCTGTTTTTT,CASRVWQGGTGELFF
TRBJ1-2,TRBD1,TRBV9,-,TGTGCCAGCAGCGTGATGGACAGGGAATACTTTGGCTACACCTTC,CASSVMDREYFGYTF
TRBJ2-3,TRBD2,TRBV9,-,TGTGCCAGCAGCGCACCACTAGCGGGAGGGGAGCATACGCAGTATTTT,CASSAPLAGGEHTQYF
TRBJ1-1,-,TRBV5-4,few,TGTGCCAGCAGCTCCTCCGGGGTATCGAACACTGAAGCTTTCTTT,CASSSSGVSNTEAFF